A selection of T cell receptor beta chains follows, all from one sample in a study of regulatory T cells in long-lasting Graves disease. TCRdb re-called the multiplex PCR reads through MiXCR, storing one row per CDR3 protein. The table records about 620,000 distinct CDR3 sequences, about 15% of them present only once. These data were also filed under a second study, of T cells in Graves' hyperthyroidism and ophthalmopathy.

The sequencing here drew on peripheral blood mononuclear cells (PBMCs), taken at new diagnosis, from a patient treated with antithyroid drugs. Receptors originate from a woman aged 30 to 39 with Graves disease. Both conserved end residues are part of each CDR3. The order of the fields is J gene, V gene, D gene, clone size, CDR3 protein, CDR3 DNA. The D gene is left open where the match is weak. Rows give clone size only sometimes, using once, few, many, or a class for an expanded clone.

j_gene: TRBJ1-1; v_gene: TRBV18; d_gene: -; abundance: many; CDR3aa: CASLQEGYTEAFF; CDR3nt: TGTGCCAGCCTCCAGGAGGGTTACACTGAAGCTTTCTTT
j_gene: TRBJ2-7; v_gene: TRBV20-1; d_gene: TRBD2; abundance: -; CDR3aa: CSARRAGEGYEQYF; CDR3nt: TGCAGTGCTAGAAGAGCGGGAGAGGGGTACGAGCAGTACTTC
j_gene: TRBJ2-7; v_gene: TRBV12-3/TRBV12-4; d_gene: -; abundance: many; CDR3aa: CASTPGRTGEQYF; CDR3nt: TGTGCCAGCACCCCTGGGCGAACGGGGGAGCAGTACTTC
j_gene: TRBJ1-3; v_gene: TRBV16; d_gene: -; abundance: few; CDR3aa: CASTPLSSGNTIYF; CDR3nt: TGTGCCAGCACCCCATTATCGTCTGGAAACACCATATATTTT
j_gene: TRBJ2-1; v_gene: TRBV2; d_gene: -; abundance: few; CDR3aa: CASGEYNEQFF; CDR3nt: TGTGCCAGCGGAGAATACAATGAGCAGTTCTTC
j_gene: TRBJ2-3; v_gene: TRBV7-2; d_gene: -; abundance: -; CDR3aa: CASAGGQSTDTQYF; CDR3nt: TGTGCCAGCGCGGGGGGACAGAGCACAGATACGCAGTATTTT
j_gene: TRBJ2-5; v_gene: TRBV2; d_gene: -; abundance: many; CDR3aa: CASSAQGGGQETQYF; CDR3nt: TGTGCCAGCAGTGCCCAGGGGGGGGGGCAAGAGACCCAGTACTTC
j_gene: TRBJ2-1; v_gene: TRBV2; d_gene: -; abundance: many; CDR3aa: CASSWDNEQFF; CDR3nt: TGTGCCAGCAGTTGGGACAATGAGCAGTTCTTC
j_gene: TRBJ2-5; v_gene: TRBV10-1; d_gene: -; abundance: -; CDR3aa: CASSAGGIQTYQETQYF; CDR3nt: TGCGCCAGCAGTGCTGGGGGGATTCAAACGTACCAAGAGACCCAGTACTTC
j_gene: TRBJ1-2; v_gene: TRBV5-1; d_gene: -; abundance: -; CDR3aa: CASSLPGENYGYTF; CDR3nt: TGCGCCAGCAGCTTGCCAGGGGAAAACTATGGCTACACCTTC
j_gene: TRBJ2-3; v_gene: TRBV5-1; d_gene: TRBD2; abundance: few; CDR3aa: CASSWREWPYF; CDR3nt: TGCGCCAGCAGCTGGCGGGAGTGGCCGTATTTT
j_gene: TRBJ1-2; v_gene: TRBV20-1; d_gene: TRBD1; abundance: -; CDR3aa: CSASETGTGSFYVGYTF; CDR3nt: TGCAGTGCTAGCGAGACCGGGACAGGGAGCTTTTACGTGGGCTACACCTTC
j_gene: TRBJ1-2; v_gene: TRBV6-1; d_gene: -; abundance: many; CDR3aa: CASRKGGDNGYTF; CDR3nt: TGTGCCAGCCGGAAGGGGGGCGATAATGGCTACACCTTC
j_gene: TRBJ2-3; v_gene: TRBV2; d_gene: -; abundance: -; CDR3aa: CASSEDGLSTDTQYF; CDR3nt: TGTGCCAGCAGTGAAGACGGCCTATCCACAGATACGCAGTATTTT
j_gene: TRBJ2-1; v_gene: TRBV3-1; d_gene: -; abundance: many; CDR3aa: CASSHSSGVRNEQFF; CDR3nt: TGTGCCAGCAGCCATTCGTCGGGAGTGCGTAATGAGCAGTTCTTC
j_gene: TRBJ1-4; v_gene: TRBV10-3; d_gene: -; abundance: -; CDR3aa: CAIVRALGEKLFF; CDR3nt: TGTGCCATCGTCAGGGCGCTGGGGGAAAAACTGTTTTTT
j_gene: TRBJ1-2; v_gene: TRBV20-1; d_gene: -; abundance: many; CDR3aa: CSAGQGMGPYGYTF; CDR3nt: TGCAGTGCTGGCCAAGGGATGGGTCCTTATGGCTACACCTTC
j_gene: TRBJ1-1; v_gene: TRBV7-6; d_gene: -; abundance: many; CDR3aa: CASSLEVRVSDTEAFF; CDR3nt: TGTGCCAGCAGCTTAGAGGTTCGGGTAAGCGACACTGAAGCTTTCTTT
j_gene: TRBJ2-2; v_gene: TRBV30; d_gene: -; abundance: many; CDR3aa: CAWARANTGELFF; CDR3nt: TGTGCCTGGGCAAGGGCGAACACCGGGGAGCTGTTTTTT
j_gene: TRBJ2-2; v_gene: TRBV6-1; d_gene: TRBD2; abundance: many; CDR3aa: CASSASGGNTGELFF; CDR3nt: TGTGCCAGCAGCGCTAGCGGGGGGAACACCGGGGAGCTGTTTTTT
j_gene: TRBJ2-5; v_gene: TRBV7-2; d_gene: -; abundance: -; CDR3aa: CASSLAAAARETQYF; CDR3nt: TGTGCCAGCAGCTTAGCGGCTGCCGCCCGGGAGACCCAGTACTTC
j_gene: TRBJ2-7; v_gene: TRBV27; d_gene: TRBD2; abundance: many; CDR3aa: CASRTSGSGGREQYF; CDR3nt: TGTGCCAGCAGGACTAGCGGGAGTGGGGGGCGCGAGCAGTACTTC